These 10 T cell receptor beta chains came from one sample sequenced in a study of regulatory T cells in long-lasting Graves disease. Sample time point: persistent/refractory GD, antithyroid drugs over 5 years with positive TRAb. The TCR library used RNA extracted from PBMCs. According to the study, TCR beta libraries were built with iRepertoire HTBI primers and CDR3-region Arm-PCR. TCRdb reprocessed the multiplex PCR reads with MiXCR, giving one entry per CDR3 protein. This sample has roughly 450,000 distinct CDR3 sequences, with around 21% found just once. This specimen consisted of peripheral blood mononuclear cells (PBMCs), obtained when the disease was refractory, from a patient treated with antithyroid drugs. The receptors were gathered from a female donor with Graves disease.

This clonotype was recorded at least ten times. V is TRBV28 and J is TRBJ2-5, with 8 positions matching TRBD1. Germline loops: CDR1 MDHEN, CDR2 SYDVKM. V lost 6 bases, J lost 0 bases, and 12 bases stayed unmatched. The CDR3 runs to 17 residues. The CDR3 DNA sequence: TGTGCCAGCAGCAAAATACCGGGACAGGAGGACCAAGAGACCCAGTACTTC. Translation: CASSKIPGQEDQETQYF.

The V gene is TRBV19, the J gene TRBJ2-7; the D call may be TRBD1 or TRBD2 (6 bases each). The CDR3 length is 15 residues. Germline-derived CDR1 and CDR2 are LNHDA and SQIVND (reference sequence). V was shortened by 3 bases and J by 5 bases, with 17 bases between the two germline ends. The CDR3 DNA is TGTGCCAGTAGTATCCCCGGGGGCGCTTCCAACGAGCAGTACTTC. As protein: CASSIPGGASNEQYF.

A few counts support this clonotype. The chain couples TRBV6-1 to TRBJ2-7, with 8 positions matching TRBD2. The CDR3 length is 15 residues. Germline V gives CDR1 MNHNS, CDR2 SASEGT. With V trimmed by 6 bases and J by 7 bases, 14 bases remained unmatched. CDR3 nucleotides: TGTGCCAGCAGCTACAGTTCGGGAGGGCTAAGAGAGCAGTACTTC. Encoded protein: CASSYSSGGLREQYF.

This clonotype was picked up a small number of times. The rearrangement joins TRBV4-1 to TRBJ1-5, with D unresolved. Germline loops: CDR1 MGHRA, CDR2 YSYEKL. The CDR3 has 14 amino acids. V lost 1 base, J lost 2 bases, and 6 bases lay in between. CDR3 sequence (DNA): TGCGCCAGCAGCCAAGTTCGTGGCAATCAGCCCCAGCATTTT. Residues: CASSQVRGNQPQHF.

A remark on this clonotype: This may come from a read error, since a much larger clone is one base off. The CDR3 DNA follows: TGTGCCAGCGGAGCGCCCCTCGGGATGAACACTGAAGCTTTCTTT. This gives the protein CASGAPLGMNTEAFF. The chain has TRBV6-1 and TRBJ1-1; no clear D. V lost 8 bases and J 0 bases, leaving 16 bases between the germline ends. Germline CDR1 is MNHNS and CDR2 is SASEGT. CDR3 length: 15 residues.

The CDR3 reads CASSRGSGDTQYF. CDR3 coding DNA: TGTGCCAGTTCTAGGGGGTCCGGGGATACGCAGTATTTT. This rearrangement joins TRBV6-1 to TRBJ2-3, with D tentatively TRBD1 (6 bases). CDR1 is MNHNS and CDR2 is SASEGT in the germline V gene. Trimming took 9 bases from V and 6 from J, leaving 16 bases between them. CDR3 length: 13 amino acids.

This clonotype has a count of ten or more. This rearrangement joins TRBV6-1 to TRBJ1-4; the D is unclear. The CDR3 extends over 18 amino acids. Germline lookup yields CDR1 MNHNS and CDR2 SASEGT. The V gene lost 6 bases and the J gene lost 5 bases, with 25 bases spanning the gap. This chain's CDR3 is CASRDEKVSRAENEKLFF. CDR3 bases: TGTGCCAGCAGGGACGAAAAAGTGAGTCGGGCCGAGAATGAAAAACTGTTTTTT.

This clonotype was seen at least ten times. The chain couples TRBV7-9 to TRBJ2-1, with TRBD2 identical over 10 bases. The CDR3 consists of 13 residues. Germline values: CDR1 SEHNR, CDR2 FQNEAQ (reference sequence). With 11 bases clipped from V and 6 bases from J, the junction kept 7 bases outside the gene matches. CDR3 sequence reads: CAVRTSGANEQFF. DNA of the CDR3: TGTGCCGTTAGGACTAGCGGTGCCAATGAGCAGTTCTTC.

This clonotype was observed a few times. This chain uses TRBV20-1 with TRBJ2-7; a possible D gene is TRBD2 (6 bases). Per the germline V gene, CDR1 is DFQATT and CDR2 is SNEGSKA (reference sequence). Trimming shortened V by 5 bases and J by 5 bases, and 19 bases separated the two germline ends. The CDR3 loop spans 14 amino acids. CDR3 DNA sequence: TGCAGTGCTTGCTCAACAGGACTAAAAGACGAGCAGTACTTC. As protein: CSACSTGLKDEQYF.

This clonotype was observed many times. V usage is TRBV6-2 or TRBV6-3 and J usage is TRBJ2-4, with a tentative D call TRBD1 (6 bases). The germline gives CDR1 MNHEY, CDR2 SVGEGT. The V end was cut by 2 bases, the J end by 7 bases, with 15 bases between. This CDR3 comprises 15 residues. The CDR3 spells CASSYVRARGNIQYF. Written as DNA, the CDR3 is TGTGCCAGCAGTTACGTCAGGGCGAGGGGGAACATTCAGTACTTC.